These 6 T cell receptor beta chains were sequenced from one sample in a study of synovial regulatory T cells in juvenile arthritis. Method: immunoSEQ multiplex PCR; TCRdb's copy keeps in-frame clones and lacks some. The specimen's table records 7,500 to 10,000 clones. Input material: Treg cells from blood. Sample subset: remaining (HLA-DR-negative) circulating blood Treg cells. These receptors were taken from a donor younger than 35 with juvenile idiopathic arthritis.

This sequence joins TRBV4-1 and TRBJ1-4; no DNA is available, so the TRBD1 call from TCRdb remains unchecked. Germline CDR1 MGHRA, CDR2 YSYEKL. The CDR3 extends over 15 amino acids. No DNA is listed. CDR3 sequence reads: CASSRAGQGVEKLFF.

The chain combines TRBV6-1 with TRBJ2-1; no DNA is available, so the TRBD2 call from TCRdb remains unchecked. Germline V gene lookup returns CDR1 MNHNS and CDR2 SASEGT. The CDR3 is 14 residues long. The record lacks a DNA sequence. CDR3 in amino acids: CASSEPGLVDEQFF.

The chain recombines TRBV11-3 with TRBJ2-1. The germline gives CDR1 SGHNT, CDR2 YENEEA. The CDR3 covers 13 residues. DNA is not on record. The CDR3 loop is CASSLGFGNEQFF.

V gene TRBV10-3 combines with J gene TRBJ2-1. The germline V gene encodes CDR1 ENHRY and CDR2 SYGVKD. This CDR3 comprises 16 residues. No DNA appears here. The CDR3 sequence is CAISARKGGSYNEQFF.

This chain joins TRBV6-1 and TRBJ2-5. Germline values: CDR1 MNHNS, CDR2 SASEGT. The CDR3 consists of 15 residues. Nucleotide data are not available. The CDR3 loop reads CASSEASPMVGTQYF.

The CDR3 here is CASSQDWNRFSSYEQYF. The gene calls are TRBV4-1 and TRBJ2-7; the TRBD1 assignment by TCRdb is unverifiable without DNA. The CDR3 runs to 17 residues. Only the protein is available. The V gene's germline CDR1 is MGHRA and CDR2 YSYEKL.